These T cell receptor beta chains were read from a single sample in a study of blood T cell repertoires in COVID-19. The protocol was immunoSEQ multiplex PCR, while the TCRdb copy is restricted to in-frame clones and leaves out a portion. The sample has about 140,000 clones; about 90% are singletons. The sequenced material came from peripheral blood. The receptors stem from a man aged 45-60 years with active COVID-19. The CDR3 runs from the conserved cysteine through the conserved F or W. The order of the fields is D gene, J gene, V gene, clone size, CDR3 length, CDR3 protein, CDR3 DNA. D genes are given only for firm matches. Clone size is shown for a subset of rows, as once, few, many or a class of expanded clone.

TRBD1,TRBJ1-1,TRBV29-1,-,14,CSVENDRGRTEAFF,TGCAGCGTTGAAAATGACAGGGGGCGGACTGAAGCTTTCTTT
TRBD1,TRBJ1-2,TRBV5-1,-,14,CASSLRQGDYGYTF,TGCGCCAGCAGCCTGAGACAGGGCGACTATGGCTACACCTTC
-,TRBJ2-1,TRBV5-8,few,15,CASSPLSTYRNEQFF,TGTGCCAGCAGCCCACTATCGACTTACCGGAATGAGCAGTTCTTC
-,TRBJ1-1,TRBV7-9,-,14,CASSSTTGRTEAFF,TGTGCCAGCAGCTCGACAACTGGTAGGACTGAAGCTTTCTTT
TRBD1,TRBJ1-1,TRBV7-9,few,13,CASSLGQGTEAFF,TGTGCCAGCAGCCTGGGACAGGGGACTGAAGCTTTCTTT
-,TRBJ2-5,TRBV24-1,-,13,CATSPAGTKTQYF,TGTGCCACCAGTCCGGCGGGTACAAAGACCCAGTACTTC
-,TRBJ1-5,TRBV2,-,13,CAGKTGYNQPQHF,TGTGCCGGGAAAACAGGCTACAATCAGCCCCAGCATTTT
TRBD2,TRBJ2-5,TRBV7-2,-,15,CASSRQRGGRETQYF,TGTGCCAGCAGCCGTCAGCGGGGGGGCCGGGAGACCCAGTACTTC
TRBD2,TRBJ2-1,TRBV4-1,few,15,CASSRSAGDYNEQFF,TGCGCCAGCAGCCGTTCAGCGGGGGACTACAATGAGCAGTTCTTC
-,TRBJ1-1,TRBV7-8,-,12,CASSHGGTEAFF,TGTGCCAGCAGCCACGGGGGGACTGAAGCTTTCTTT
-,TRBJ2-5,TRBV5-1,-,13,CASSDEVLRSQYF,TGCGCCAGCAGCGACGAAGTCCTAAGGAGCCAGTACTTC
-,TRBJ2-7,TRBV20-1,-,15,CSASTGAGVSSEQYF,TGCAGTGCTAGTACGGGCGCAGGGGTTTCCTCCGAGCAGTACTTC
TRBD2,TRBJ2-3,TRBV9,-,15,CASSVDGLGVDTQYF,TGTGCCAGCAGCGTAGATGGACTAGGGGTAGATACGCAGTATTTT
TRBD1,TRBJ1-2,TRBV6-5,-,11,CASSRQGFYTF,TGTGCCAGCAGCAGACAGGGATTCTACACCTTC
-,TRBJ1-3,TRBV7-6,-,17,CASSLEGGPDSGNTIYF,TGTGCCAGCAGCTTAGAGGGGGGGCCGGACTCTGGAAACACCATATATTTT
-,TRBJ2-7,TRBV10-3,-,14,CAIRSKTDGYEQYF,TGTGCCATCAGATCTAAGACAGACGGGTACGAGCAGTACTTC
-,TRBJ1-4,TRBV7-3,-,15,CASSFRRVWNIGLFF,TGTGCCAGCAGCTTCCGGAGGGTCTGGAATATTGGACTGTTTTTT
TRBD1,TRBJ2-6,TRBV4-1,-,17,CASSQGQGARGANVLTF,TGCGCCAGCAGCCAGGGACAGGGGGCGCGAGGGGCCAACGTCCTGACTTTC
-,TRBJ1-2,TRBV5-3,few,14,CARSRRGSGDGYTF,TGTGCCAGAAGCCGCCGGGGGTCGGGGGATGGCTACACCTTC
-,TRBJ2-3,TRBV18,-,16,CASSPPGLGGTDTQYF,TGTGCCAGCTCACCCCCGGGACTCGGTGGGACAGATACGCAGTATTTT
TRBD2,TRBJ2-1,TRBV5-4,-,17,CASTPGLAGGLPDEQFF,TGTGCCAGCACCCCGGGACTAGCGGGGGGGCTCCCTGATGAGCAGTTCTTC
-,TRBJ2-6,TRBV6-5,-,14,CASSLDLAANVLTF,TGTGCCAGCAGCCTGGACTTGGCGGCCAACGTCCTGACTTTC
-,TRBJ1-1,TRBV3-1/TRBV3-2,-,11,CASSSAGEAFF,TGTGCCAGCAGCTCCGCAGGCGAAGCTTTCTTT
-,TRBJ2-1,TRBV6-4,-,13,CASSDSRLREQFF,TGTGCCAGCAGTGACTCTCGACTCCGAGAGCAGTTCTTC
TRBD1,TRBJ1-2,TRBV6-5,-,14,CASSYRGPGYGYTF,TGTGCCAGCAGTTACAGGGGGCCTGGCTATGGCTACACCTTC
-,TRBJ1-6,TRBV6-4,-,14,CASSAGGHRSPLHF,TGTGCCAGCAGTGCGGGTGGACATCGTTCACCCCTCCACTTT
TRBD1,TRBJ1-5,TRBV2,once,15,CASTADRAESQPQHF,TGTGCCAGCACCGCCGACAGGGCTGAAAGTCAGCCCCAGCATTTT
-,TRBJ1-2,TRBV6-4,-,19,CASTEAGPHRQASIYGYTF,TGTGCCAGTACTGAGGCTGGCCCCCACCGACAGGCGTCTATCTATGGCTACACCTTC
-,TRBJ1-2,TRBV19,-,16,CASSPPWGGKNYGYTF,TGTGCCAGTAGTCCGCCTTGGGGGGGGAAGAACTATGGCTACACCTTC
TRBD1,TRBJ2-3,TRBV14,-,15,CASSQEGGAVDTQYF,TGTGCCAGCAGCCAAGAAGGGGGCGCAGTAGATACGCAGTATTTT
-,TRBJ1-3,TRBV14,-,17,CASSQEGRGNLGNTIYF,TGTGCCAGCAGCCAAGAAGGGCGGGGGAACCTTGGAAACACCATATATTTT
-,TRBJ2-5,TRBV9,few,13,CASSVNQGETQYF,TGTGCCAGCAGCGTAAACCAGGGGGAGACCCAGTACTTC
-,TRBJ2-7,TRBV7-2,-,12,CASSFSSYEQYF,TGTGCCAGCAGCTTCTCCTCCTACGAGCAGTACTTC
TRBD1,TRBJ1-5,TRBV6-1,-,15,CASSDRGLSNQPQHF,TGTGCCAGCAGTGACAGGGGGCTAAGCAATCAGCCCCAGCATTTT
-,TRBJ2-1,TRBV5-1,-,17,CASSLETPGSVNNEQFF,TGCGCCAGCAGCTTGGAGACTCCGGGTTCCGTAAACAATGAGCAGTTCTTC
TRBD2,TRBJ2-5,TRBV5-4,-,16,CASSHRTSGQRWAQYF,TGTGCCAGCAGCCATAGGACTAGCGGCCAAAGGTGGGCCCAGTACTTC
TRBD1,TRBJ1-2,TRBV19,-,15,CASSIEGTGNYGYTF,TGTGCCAGTAGTATTGAAGGGACAGGGAACTATGGCTACACCTTC
-,TRBJ2-5,TRBV5-1,-,14,CASSLAGAKETQYF,TGCGCCAGCAGCTTGGCCGGAGCGAAAGAGACCCAGTACTTC
TRBD1,TRBJ1-2,TRBV5-1,-,13,CASSFGTGYGYTF,TGCGCCAGCAGCTTTGGGACAGGCTACGGCTACACCTTC
-,TRBJ2-5,TRBV6-5,-,12,CATRRGQETQYF,TGTGCCACCCGCAGGGGCCAAGAGACCCAGTACTTC
TRBD1,TRBJ1-4,TRBV5-4,-,15,CASSYGQAGNEKLFF,TGTGCCAGCAGCTATGGACAGGCCGGTAATGAAAAACTGTTTTTT
-,TRBJ2-2,TRBV5-4,-,17,CASSRGGAGSSVGELFF,TGTGCCAGCAGCCGAGGGGGGGCAGGGTCGAGTGTCGGGGAGCTGTTTTTT
-,TRBJ2-1,TRBV6-1,-,15,CASSEAASVWDEQFF,TGTGCCAGCAGTGAAGCAGCTAGCGTCTGGGATGAGCAGTTCTTC
-,TRBJ2-4,TRBV6-5,-,12,CASSRQFNIQYF,TGTGCCAGCAGCAGGCAATTCAACATTCAGTACTTC
-,TRBJ1-3,TRBV9,once,14,CASSVGTVGNTIYF,TGTGCCAGCAGCGTAGGTACAGTTGGAAACACCATATATTTT
TRBD1,TRBJ1-5,TRBV6-5,once,14,CASSRGQGYQPQHF,TGTGCCAGCAGCCGAGGACAGGGTTATCAGCCCCAGCATTTT
-,TRBJ2-7,TRBV4-1,-,16,CASSQDYSRRSYEQYF,TGCGCCAGCAGCCAAGATTACAGTAGGAGGTCCTACGAGCAGTACTTC
TRBD2,TRBJ2-1,TRBV7-6,few,19,CASSLRSGGAIGTYNEQFF,TGTGCCAGCAGCTTAAGGAGCGGGGGGGCCATTGGAACCTACAATGAGCAGTTCTTC
TRBD2,TRBJ2-5,TRBV3-1/TRBV3-2,-,16,CASSLTSGGFQETQYF,TGTGCCAGCAGCCTAACTAGCGGGGGTTTCCAAGAGACCCAGTACTTC
-,TRBJ1-5,TRBV5-1,-,19,CASSLMFVAGRGLSEPQHF,TGCGCCAGCAGCTTGATGTTTGTCGCGGGCAGGGGCCTGAGTGAGCCCCAGCATTTT
-,TRBJ2-2,TRBV11-1,-,16,CASSLSGGTATGELFF,TGTGCCAGCAGCTTATCTGGCGGGACAGCCACCGGGGAGCTGTTTTTT
-,TRBJ2-5,TRBV2,-,14,CASSSGSIQETQYF,TGTGCCAGCAGTTCGGGGTCTATCCAAGAGACCCAGTACTTC
-,TRBJ2-4,TRBV18,-,15,CASSPPAGGKNIQYF,TGTGCCAGCTCACCTCCGGCAGGGGGGAAAAACATTCAGTACTTC
TRBD1,TRBJ2-2,TRBV30,-,14,CAWGQGVSTGELFF,TGTGCCTGGGGACAGGGGGTCTCCACCGGGGAGCTGTTTTTT
-,TRBJ1-1,TRBV2,-,11,CASGANTEAFF,TGTGCCAGCGGGGCCAACACTGAAGCTTTCTTT
TRBD2,TRBJ2-7,TRBV27,-,19,CASSSRAGGAERYESWQYF,TGTGCCAGCAGTTCAAGAGCGGGGGGGGCAGAAAGGTACGAGTCATGGCAGTACTTC
-,TRBJ2-5,TRBV12-3/TRBV12-4,-,12,CASRPGGETQYF,TGTGCCAGCAGGCCCGGAGGGGAGACCCAGTACTTC
TRBD1,TRBJ1-5,TRBV2,-,16,CASGQGASGDNQPQHF,TGTGCCAGTGGACAGGGGGCGAGTGGTGACAATCAGCCCCAGCATTTT
TRBD2,TRBJ2-3,TRBV2,-,17,CASSLLGGGDRRDTQYF,TGTGCCAGCAGCCTACTTGGCGGGGGGGACCGTAGGGATACGCAGTATTTT
-,TRBJ1-1,TRBV28,-,12,CASKGDAPLAFF,TGTGCCAGCAAGGGGGACGCACCACTAGCTTTCTTT